This T cell receptor (beta chain) appears in the sequencing data of a study of identical twins. TCRdb redid the calling of the 5' RACE reads with MiXCR, one entry per CDR3 protein. The profile shows about 520,000 distinct CDR3 sequences, roughly a fifth of them singletons. Overall study results and limits: Reduced insertions were recorded for abundant cord blood beta clonotypes, with no such pattern in memory repertoires.

In this sample, this clonotype turned up a few times. Its antigen is as yet unknown. Germline-derived CDR1 and CDR2 are SEHNR and FQNEAQ (reference sequence). V was clipped by 3 bases and J by 7 bases, with 18 bases between them. The CDR3 extends over 15 amino acids. These data are also associated with another study on T cells expressing NK-cell markers. This second study says: Where several donors were concerned, these clonotypes also led the CD3+CD56-NKG2C+ fraction.

This receptor was identified in a young woman in good health. The rearrangement joins TRBV7-9 to TRBJ1-2, with D possibly being TRBD1 (5 bases). Sequencing was done on a sample of CD4+ T cells sorted from blood. The DNA of the CDR3 is TGTGCCAGCAGCTTCGTGACAGTTCTTCCTGGTGGCTACACCTTC. Protein: CASSFVTVLPGGYTF.